This TCR beta chain was recorded in a study of blood T cell repertoires in COVID-19. Study at large: COVID-19 samples collected from the United States, Italy and Spain covered acute and convalescent phases. Nucleic acid was either cDNA or gDNA, and it came from T cells, B-cell-depleted T cells, or PBMCs.

Trimming removed 4 bases from V and 5 bases from J; junction bases left unmatched: 3. Germline CDR1 is LNHDA and CDR2 is SQIVND (reference sequence). CDR3 size: 15 residues. Per the study methods: By means of reference gene primer amplification, nucleated cell counts were estimated. Data came from immunoSEQ multiplex PCR; TCRdb stores just in-frame clones and leaves some out. V and J calls and clone size are as listed in that table; D and trimming were resolved from the DNA. The table shows 65,000 to 80,000 clones, with about 88% occurring only once. The sequence derives from a human donor in a cohort sampled during active COVID-19. Sequenced input: peripheral blood. The chain uses TRBV19 and TRBJ1-5; 12 nucleotides agree with TRBD1. CDR3 amino acids: CASSRGQGAYQPQHF. Here the CDR3 DNA reads TGTGCCAGTAGTAGGGGACAGGGGGCCTATCAGCCCCAGCATTTT.